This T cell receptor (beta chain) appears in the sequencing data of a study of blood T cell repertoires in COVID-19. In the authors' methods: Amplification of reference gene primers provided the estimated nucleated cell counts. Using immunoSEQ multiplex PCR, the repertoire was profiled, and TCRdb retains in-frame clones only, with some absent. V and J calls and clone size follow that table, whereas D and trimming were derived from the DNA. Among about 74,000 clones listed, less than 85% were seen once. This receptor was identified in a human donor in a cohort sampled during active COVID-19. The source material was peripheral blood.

In DNA, the CDR3 is TGTGCCAGCAGCGTAGGACCAGGGGGCGGTTCACCCCTCCACTTT. This sequence encodes CASSVGPGGGSPLHF. The J gene is TRBJ1-6, the V gene TRBV9, with 8 bases that match TRBD1. Trimming removed 0 bases from V and 9 bases from J; junction bases left unmatched: 5. The CDR3 is 15 residues long. CDR1 and CDR2 (germline): SGDLS, YYNGEE.